These 13 T cell receptor beta chains originate from one sample sequenced in a study of T cell responses to AZD1222 COVID-19 vaccine. Repertoires were generated with immunoSEQ multiplex PCR, while TCRdb's copy carries only in-frame clones and drops some. The profile shows about 180,000 clones, about nine tenths of them singletons. Here the sequenced sample was peripheral blood, taken 28 days after the second AZD1222 dose. Receptors originate from an adult who received the AZD1222 COVID-19 vaccine.

The rearrangement links TRBV5-4 to TRBJ1-6, with TRBD1 matching over 7 bases. The CDR3 length is 15 residues. Per the germline V gene, CDR1 is SGHNT and CDR2 is YYREEE (reference sequence). Trimming at V came to 3 bases and at J to 10 bases, leaving 10 bases not matched to a gene. CDR3 sequence: CASSSGGTVRSPLHF. CDR3 DNA sequence: TGTGCCAGCAGCTCAGGGGGGACCGTCCGATCACCCCTCCACTTT.

This chain connects TRBV9 to TRBJ2-3; D is possibly TRBD1 (6 bases). CDR1 SGDLS and CDR2 YYNGEE come from the germline V gene. The CDR3 sequence is 15 residues long. V shed 10 bases and J shed 0 bases, with 18 bases lying between them. CDR3 loop: CASSPGVVSTDTQYF. In DNA, the CDR3 is TGTGCCTCCTCTCCAGGGGTGGTAAGCACAGATACGCAGTATTTT.

J is TRBJ2-2 and V is TRBV6-2 or TRBV6-3; no clear D gene. This CDR3 spans 11 amino acids. V dropped 3 bases and J dropped 8 bases, with 4 bases sitting between them. Germline lookup yields CDR1 MNHEY and CDR2 SVGEGT. The DNA for the CDR3 is TGTGCCAGCAGTTATATAGGGGAGCTGTTTTTT. Its protein product is CASSYIGELFF.

The chain joins TRBV11-1 to TRBJ2-1; D not resolved. The germline V and J ends were trimmed by 4 bases and 7 bases, with 11 bases remaining between them. CDR3 length: 13 amino acids. Germline values: CDR1 SGHAT, CDR2 FQDESV (reference sequence). CDR3 bases: TGTGCCAGCAGCTCAGTCCGGGTAAATGAGCAGTTCTTC. Its protein is CASSSVRVNEQFF.

This sequence joins TRBV7-8 and TRBJ2-5; D may be TRBD2 (7 bases). CDR3 size: 16 residues. V was trimmed by 0 bases and J by 5 bases, leaving 16 bases between them. The germline V gene encodes CDR1 SGHVS and CDR2 FQNEAQ. Here the CDR3 reads CASSLAGGTNPETQYF. The DNA of the CDR3 is TGTGCCAGCAGCTTAGCGGGGGGGACAAACCCGGAGACCCAGTACTTC.

Concerning this clone: Other DNA sequences in this sample translate to the same CDR3. The V call is TRBV7-9, the J call TRBJ2-5; D is ambiguous. The CDR3 has 12 amino acids. The V gene's germline CDR1 is SEHNR and CDR2 FQNEAQ (reference sequence). Trimming left V 2 bases short and J 5 bases short, with 6 bases between. The CDR3 loop is CASSLIGETQYF. CDR3 DNA: TGTGCCAGCAGCTTAATCGGGGAGACCCAGTACTTC.

The chain carries TRBV12-3 or TRBV12-4 and TRBJ2-7, with TRBD1 matching 7 bases. V was pared by 6 bases and J by 2 bases, with 4 bases of the junction left unmatched. The CDR3 spans 13 residues. CDR3: CASRDQGAYEQYF. CDR3 sequence (DNA): TGTGCCAGCAGGGATCAGGGGGCCTACGAGCAGTACTTC.

V is TRBV10-3 and J is TRBJ2-3, with a possible D match to TRBD2 (5 bases). Trimming took 4 bases from V and 4 from J, leaving 9 bases between them. In germline, CDR1 is ENHRY, CDR2 SYGVKD. This CDR3 spans 13 amino acids. The CDR3 region is CAISGEGADTQYF. The CDR3 DNA sequence: TGTGCCATCAGTGGAGAGGGCGCAGATACGCAGTATTTT.

This clone was seen once. The chain carries TRBV15 and TRBJ1-2; 9 positions match TRBD1. The germline CDR1 and CDR2 sequences are LNHNV and YYDKDF (reference sequence). The CDR3 spans 17 residues. The J segment lost 2 bases and the V segment lost 1 base, leaving 8 bases of the junction unmatched. The CDR3 sequence is CATSRGGTGRANYGYTF. The CDR3 region has the DNA TGTGCCACCAGCAGAGGTGGGACAGGGAGGGCAAACTATGGCTACACCTTC.

The chain employs TRBV28 and TRBJ1-5; D not certain. This CDR3 has 14 amino acids. The germline V and J ends were trimmed by 6 bases and 0 bases, with 9 bases remaining between them. Germline-derived CDR1 and CDR2 are MDHEN and SYDVKM. CDR3 protein: CASREQDSNQPQHF. The CDR3 DNA reads as TGTGCCAGCAGAGAACAAGATAGCAATCAGCCCCAGCATTTT.

CDR3 DNA: TGTGCCAGCAGTCCCGGGGGGATAAACACTGAAGCTTTCTTT. Residues: CASSPGGINTEAFF. The chain joins TRBV7-6 to TRBJ1-1; TRBD1 is a possible D gene (5 bases). Trimming stripped 6 bases from V and 2 bases from J, with 13 bases between. The CDR3 loop spans 14 amino acids. Per germline, CDR1 SGHVS and CDR2 FNYEAQ.

The sample holds one count of this clone. The chain couples TRBV4-1 to TRBJ2-3; maybe TRBD2 (5 bases). CDR3 length: 16 residues. Trimming cost V 3 bases and J 2 bases, with 15 bases left between them. Germline V gene sequence: CDR1 MGHRA, CDR2 YSYEKL. CDR3 sequence reads: CASSHPKGVVTDTQYF. The CDR3 DNA is TGCGCCAGCAGCCATCCAAAGGGAGTGGTCACAGATACGCAGTATTTT.

The chain couples TRBV5-1 to TRBJ1-4; D might be TRBD1 (5 bases). Germline V CDR1 and CDR2: SGHRS, YFSETQ. Trimming pared 4 bases from V and 1 base from J, leaving 11 bases between. This CDR3 has 15 residues. CDR3 DNA sequence: TGCGCCAGCAGCCCTATTGGGGGAACTAATGAAAAACTGTTTTTT. Residues: CASSPIGGTNEKLFF.